This record covers a single T cell receptor (beta chain). Its antigen is unknown. Naive CD8 isolation took CD45RO-negative cells positively selected for CCR7 and excluded terminally differentiated effector memory CD45RA+ cells. The data originate from a study of shared clonotypes between healthy human individuals. Findings and limits, study-wide: Rarefaction exposed incomplete sorted-subset sequencing despite large depth.

Every subset's genomic DNA went evenly onto several immunoSEQ plates. The assay was immunoSEQ multiplex PCR, and TCRdb's table has in-frame clones only and misses some. The sample records over 2,000,000 clones, 93% being singletons. The CDR3 length is 15 residues. CDR1 SEHNR and CDR2 FQNEAQ come from the germline V gene (reference sequence). V lost 5 bases to trimming and J lost 5 bases, with 16 bases between them. Specimen: naive CD8+ T cells from PBMCs. The TCR comes from a young man in good health. Some clones in this sample may be carry-over from other donors' samples. The chain has TRBV7-9 and TRBJ2-1, with D unresolved. This CDR3 reads CASSEDGLWNNEQFF. DNA of the CDR3: TGTGCCAGCAGCGAAGACGGTTTATGGAACAATGAGCAGTTCTTC.